These 23 T cell receptor beta chains came from one sample sequenced in a study of OX40 agonist ivuxolimab in advanced cancers. Profiling relied on immunoSEQ multiplex PCR, and the TCRdb table lists in-frame clones only, not all of them. The sample consists of just under 65,000 clones, around 85% of them appearing once. This specimen was CD4+ or CD8+ T cells sorted from blood, taken in a trial of the OX40 agonist ivuxolimab. The source of these receptors is an adult with an advanced solid tumor such as melanoma, head and neck, liver or kidney cancer.

The chain has TRBV5-1 and TRBJ1-3; 7 bases map to TRBD1. J gave up 6 bases and V 0 bases, and 6 bases lay outside the gene matches. Germline CDR1 SGHRS, CDR2 YFSETQ. The CDR3 consists of 15 residues. Written as DNA, the CDR3 is TGCGCCAGCAGCTTGGAACCAGGGGGGATAAACACCATATATTTT. Protein product: CASSLEPGGINTIYF. The full variable domain, in which reference TRBV5-1 and TRBJ1-3 provide the parts outside the CDR3, is KAGVTQTPRYLIKTRGQQVTLSCSPISGHRSVSWYQQTPGQGLQFLFEYFSETQRNKGNFPGRFSGRQFSNSRSEMNVSTLELGDSALYLCASSLEPGGINTIYFGEGSWLTVV.

The rearrangement joins TRBV19 to TRBJ1-3; D perhaps matches TRBD1 (6 bases). This CDR3 comprises 14 residues. The germline V gene encodes CDR1 LNHDA and CDR2 SQIVND (reference sequence). V was shortened by 4 bases and J by 3 bases, with 10 bases between the two germline ends. CDR3 bases: TGTGCCAGTAGTACGGGGGGCTATGGAAACACCATATATTTT. It specifies CASSTGGYGNTIYF.

V usage is TRBV6-5 and J usage is TRBJ2-7, with D perhaps TRBD1 or TRBD2 (6 bases each). Germline V CDR1 and CDR2: MNHEY, SVGAGI. There are 13 residues in the CDR3. Trimming left V 6 bases short and J 6 bases short, with 15 bases between. CDR3 bases: TGTGCCAGCAGATATAGGGGGGTAGGCGAGCAGTACTTC. Protein sequence: CASRYRGVGEQYF.

The genes are TRBV7-2 and TRBJ2-5; no clear D gene. From germline, CDR1 is SGHTA and CDR2 FQGNSA. With 1 base removed from V and 5 bases from J, the gap between germline ends came to 2 bases. The CDR3 contains 11 residues. The CDR3 protein is CASSLVETQYF. CDR3 bases: TGTGCCAGCAGCTTAGTGGAGACCCAGTACTTC. The full variable domain, its missing parts supplied by reference TRBV7-2 and TRBJ2-5, is GAGVSQSPSNKVTEKGKDVELRCDPISGHTALYWYRQSLGQGLEFLIYFQGNSAPDKSGLPSDRFSAERTGGSVSTLTIQRTQQEDSAVYLCASSLVETQYFGPGTRLLVL.

The chain is built from TRBV10-3 and TRBJ1-2; 9 positions match TRBD1. With V trimmed by 2 bases and J by 8 bases, 15 bases remained unmatched. Looked up from germline, CDR1 is ENHRY and CDR2 is SYGVKD. The CDR3 loop spans 17 amino acids. CDR3 nucleotide sequence: TGTGCCATCAGTGAGCCAACCCCGGGACAGGGAGTATTCGGCTACACCTTC. It codes for CAISEPTPGQGVFGYTF.

V gene TRBV5-5 combines with J gene TRBJ1-4; D gene ambiguous. The CDR3 is made up of 15 amino acids. In germline, CDR1 is SGHKS, CDR2 YYEKEE (reference sequence). V lost 5 bases and J 3 bases, leaving 14 bases between the germline ends. CDR3 bases: TGTGCCAGCAGTTCCTCCGGACTGTCTAATGAAAAACTGTTTTTT. Translated: CASSSSGLSNEKLFF.

This CDR3 reads CASSSRDRGAFEKLFF. The CDR3 nucleotides are TGCGCCAGCAGCTCCCGGGACAGGGGAGCTTTCGAAAAACTGTTTTTT. This rearrangement joins TRBV5-1 to TRBJ1-4, with 10 nucleotides matching TRBD1. The CDR3 loop spans 16 amino acids. CDR1 SGHRS and CDR2 YFSETQ come from the germline V gene. V gave up 3 bases and J gave up 8 bases; unmatched junction bases: 10.

The rearrangement links TRBV30 to TRBJ1-3; the D gene is possibly TRBD1 (5 bases). The length of the CDR3 is 15 residues. Trimming took off 2 bases at V and 0 bases at J, with 11 bases between the two ends. Germline values: CDR1 GTSNPN, CDR2 SVGIG (reference sequence). CDR3 sequence: CAWSSAGTSGNTIYF. The CDR3 coding sequence is TGTGCCTGGAGTTCAGCCGGGACCTCTGGAAACACCATATATTTT.

CDR3 loop: CASSSTPYSYEQYF. CDR3 in DNA: TGTGCCAGCAGTTCCACCCCGTACTCCTACGAGCAGTACTTC. V gene TRBV27 combines with J gene TRBJ2-7; D not certain. The CDR3 is made up of 14 amino acids. Germline V gene sequence: CDR1 MNHEY, CDR2 SMNVEV (reference sequence). The germline V and J ends were trimmed by 4 bases and 0 bases, with 10 bases remaining between them.

This chain joins TRBV7-2 and TRBJ2-7, with TRBD2 as a possible D gene (5 bases). CDR1 is SGHTA, CDR2 FQGNSA, per germline. Trimming removed 0 bases at V and 6 bases at J, with 15 bases between. The CDR3 is 15 residues long. The CDR3 DNA reads TGTGCCAGCAGCTTAGCAGGGCCCAAGACTACCGAGCAGTACTTC. This encodes CASSLAGPKTTEQYF.

The chain has TRBV6-1 and TRBJ2-2; D is ambiguous. Germline V gene data show CDR1 as MNHNS and CDR2 as SASEGT. Between the trimmed V and J ends, which lost 5 bases and 7 bases, there was a span of 11 bases. The CDR3 is made up of 13 amino acids. The CDR3 nucleotides read TGTGCCAGCAGTCACCAAGGGTACGGGGAGCTGTTTTTT. Translation: CASSHQGYGELFF.

The V gene is TRBV14, the J gene TRBJ1-5; TRBD1 matches 8 bases. Unmatched junction bases numbered 20, after V lost 2 bases and J lost 2 bases. Looked up from germline, CDR1 is SGHDN and CDR2 is FVKESK. CDR3 length: 21 amino acids. CDR3 coding DNA: TGTGCCAGCAGCCAATGGGCATACCTTAGACAACAGGGGGAGGGCAATCAGCCCCAGCATTTT. Residues: CASSQWAYLRQQGEGNQPQHF.

The J gene is TRBJ2-3, the V gene TRBV10-1; 9 bases agree with TRBD2. V gave up 5 bases and J gave up 0 bases; unmatched junction bases: 3. The CDR3 sequence is 15 residues long. Germline V CDR1 and CDR2: WNHNN, SYGVQD (reference sequence). CDR3 sequence: CASSRRGGSTDTQYF. The CDR3 nucleotides read TGCGCCAGCAGTCGGCGGGGGGGCAGCACAGATACGCAGTATTTT.

This clone was seen only a few times. This chain connects TRBV21-1 to TRBJ2-4; the listed D gene, TRBD1, was not tested against the DNA. TRBV21-1 is noted as a pseudogene. This CDR3 spans 17 amino acids. In DNA, the CDR3 is TGTGCCAGCAGCATCTCCACCAGGGTCAGTACTAAAAACATTCAGTACTTC. Protein: CASSISTRVSTKNIQYF.

The chain carries TRBV6-1 and TRBJ1-5, with 10 positions matching TRBD1. Germline V gives CDR1 MNHNS, CDR2 SASEGT. CDR3 length equals 14 residues. The ends lost 6 bases at V and 6 bases at J; junction bases unmatched: 5. CDR3 residues: CASSRDRGSQPQHF. The CDR3 DNA reads as TGTGCCAGCAGCCGGGACAGGGGAAGTCAGCCCCAGCATTTT.

V and J are TRBV6-1 and TRBJ1-5, with 10 bases lining up with TRBD1. Trimming cost V 4 bases and J 3 bases; bases outside gene matches: 15. The germline CDR1 and CDR2 sequences are MNHNS and SASEGT. CDR3 size: 19 residues. CDR3 residues: CASSVRAPGGQGDNQPQHF. DNA of the CDR3: TGTGCCAGCAGTGTTAGAGCCCCGGGTGGACAGGGGGACAATCAGCCCCAGCATTTT.

The chain employs TRBV5-5 and TRBJ2-3, with D perhaps TRBD1 (5 bases). V was pared by 4 bases and J by 2 bases, with 14 bases between. This CDR3 has 15 amino acids. CDR1 SGHKS and CDR2 YYEKEE come from the germline V gene (reference sequence). The DNA for the CDR3 is TGTGCCAGCAGCCGACAGAGCTCTTCCACAGATACGCAGTATTTT. This gives the protein CASSRQSSSTDTQYF.

The CDR3 nucleotides are TGTGCCAGCAGTTACTCGGGACAGGGGAACTCACCCCTCCACTTT. As protein: CASSYSGQGNSPLHF. The gene calls are TRBV6-5 and TRBJ1-6; 10 positions match TRBD1. This CDR3 has 15 amino acids. Germline loops: CDR1 MNHEY, CDR2 SVGAGI. V dropped 0 bases and J dropped 10; count of bases not matched to a gene: 3.

This clone was found once. The genes are TRBV6-5 and TRBJ2-3, with D unresolved. Looked up from germline, CDR1 is MNHEY and CDR2 is SVGAGI. The CDR3 has 11 amino acids. V was pared by 5 bases and J by 6 bases, with 6 bases between. CDR3 DNA sequence: TGTGCCAGCAGTGGTTTGGATACGCAGTATTTT. Translating gives CASSGLDTQYF.

The V call is TRBV7-2, the J call TRBJ1-2; a possible D gene is TRBD1 (5 bases). Germline V CDR1 and CDR2: SGHTA, FQGNSA. The CDR3 loop spans 13 amino acids. Deletions cut 2 bases from V and 8 bases from J, with 12 bases between. The CDR3 DNA follows: TGTGCCAGCAGCTTAAGGGGTAATGAAGGCTACACCTTC. Protein sequence: CASSLRGNEGYTF. The full variable domain, completed using reference TRBV7-2 and TRBJ1-2, is GAGVSQSPSNKVTEKGKDVELRCDPISGHTALYWYRQSLGQGLEFLIYFQGNSAPDKSGLPSDRFSAERTGGSVSTLTIQRTQQEDSAVYLCASSLRGNEGYTFGSGTRLTVV.

The V call is TRBV10-3, the J call TRBJ2-6, with D perhaps TRBD1 (6 bases). Trimming took 10 bases from V and 1 from J, leaving 17 bases between them. The germline gives CDR1 ENHRY, CDR2 SYGVKD. The CDR3 has 16 residues. CDR3: CATLQGGGSGANVLTF. The CDR3 nucleotides are TGTGCCACGTTACAGGGCGGAGGTTCTGGGGCCAACGTCCTGACTTTC.

CDR3 coding DNA: TGTGCCTGGGGGAGGGAGACCCAGTACTTC. It translates to CAWGRETQYF. V and J are TRBV30 and TRBJ2-5; a weak D match, TRBD2 (6 bases). This CDR3 has 10 residues. The germline V and J ends were trimmed by 5 bases and 5 bases, with 6 bases remaining between them. Germline loops: CDR1 GTSNPN, CDR2 SVGIG (reference sequence). The full variable domain, its missing parts supplied by reference TRBV30 and TRBJ2-5, is SQTIHQWPATLVQPVGSPLSLECTVEGTSNPNLYWYRQAAGRGLQLLFYSVGIGQISSEVPQNLSASRPQDRQFILSSKKLLLSDSGFYLCAWGRETQYFGPGTRLLVL.

This chain's CDR3 is CASSPLGFNYGYTF. Here the CDR3 DNA reads TGCGCCAGCAGCCCTCTGGGATTCAACTATGGCTACACCTTC. The chain recombines TRBV4-1 with TRBJ1-2; no reliable D call. The CDR3 runs to 14 residues. V was pared by 4 bases and J by 2 bases, with 11 bases between. Per the germline V gene, CDR1 is MGHRA and CDR2 is YSYEKL.